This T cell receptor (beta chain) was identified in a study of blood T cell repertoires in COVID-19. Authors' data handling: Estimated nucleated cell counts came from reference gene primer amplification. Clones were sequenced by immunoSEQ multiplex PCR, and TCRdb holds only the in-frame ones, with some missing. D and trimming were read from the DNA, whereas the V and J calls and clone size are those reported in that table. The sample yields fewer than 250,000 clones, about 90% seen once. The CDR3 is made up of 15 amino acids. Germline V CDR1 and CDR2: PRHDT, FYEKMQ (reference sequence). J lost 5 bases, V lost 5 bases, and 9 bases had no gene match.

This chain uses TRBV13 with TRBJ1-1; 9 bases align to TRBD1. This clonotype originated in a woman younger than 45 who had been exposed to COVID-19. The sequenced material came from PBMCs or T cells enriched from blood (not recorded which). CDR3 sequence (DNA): TGTGCCAGCAGCCCCGCGACAGGGGGAAGGACTGAAGCTTTCTTT. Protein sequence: CASSPATGGRTEAFF.